The rows below give T cell receptor beta chains drawn from one sample of a study of CD8+ T cells in alopecia areata. TCRdb's table, derived via immunoSEQ multiplex PCR, lists solely in-frame clones and lacks some. The sample lists approximately 54,000 clones; around 97% were seen once. The sequenced sample was CD8+ T cells sorted from blood, obtained at week 0. These receptors were obtained from a human donor with alopecia areata. CDR3s leave out the opening cysteine and the closing phenylalanine or tryptophan.

V gene: TRBV4-2
CDR3 protein: ASSQTSGGAAGELF

V gene: TRBV30
CDR3 protein: AWSVSTGGPSYEQY

V gene: TRBV7-6
CDR3 protein: ASSLGRNAYEQY

V gene: TRBV5-6
CDR3 protein: ATSLGSYEQY

V gene: TRBV13
CDR3 protein: ASSFNVAAKTGQTPYT

V gene: TRBV4-3
CDR3 protein: ASSQAENTGELF

V gene: TRBV7-6
CDR3 protein: ASSLTRTGPNSPLH

V gene: TRBV4-3
CDR3 protein: ASSQDTASGAYNEQF

V gene: TRBV27
CDR3 protein: ASSSGLAGGPTDTQY

V gene: TRBV18
CDR3 protein: ASSPTDAGLGYGYT

V gene: TRBV7-9
CDR3 protein: ASSPGGGRGVESYEQY

V gene: TRBV7-2
CDR3 protein: ASSPPEGAQETQY

V gene: TRBV5-4
CDR3 protein: ASSFGIEQF